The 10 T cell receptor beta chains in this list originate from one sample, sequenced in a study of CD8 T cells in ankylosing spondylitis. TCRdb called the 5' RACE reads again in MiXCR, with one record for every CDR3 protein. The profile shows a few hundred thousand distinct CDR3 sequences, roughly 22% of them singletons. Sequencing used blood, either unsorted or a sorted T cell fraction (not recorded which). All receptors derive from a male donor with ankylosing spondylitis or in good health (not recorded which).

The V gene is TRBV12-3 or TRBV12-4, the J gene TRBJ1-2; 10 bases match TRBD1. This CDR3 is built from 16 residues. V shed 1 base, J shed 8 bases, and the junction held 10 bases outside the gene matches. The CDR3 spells CASSLDRQGASYGYTF. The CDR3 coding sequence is TGTGCCAGCAGTTTAGATAGACAGGGGGCTTCATACGGCTACACCTTC.

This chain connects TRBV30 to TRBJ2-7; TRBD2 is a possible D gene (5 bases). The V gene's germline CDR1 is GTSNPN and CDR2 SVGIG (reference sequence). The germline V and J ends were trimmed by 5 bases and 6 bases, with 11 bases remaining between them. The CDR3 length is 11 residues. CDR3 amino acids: CAWGDEGEQYF. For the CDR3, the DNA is TGTGCCTGGGGGGATGAGGGCGAGCAGTACTTC.

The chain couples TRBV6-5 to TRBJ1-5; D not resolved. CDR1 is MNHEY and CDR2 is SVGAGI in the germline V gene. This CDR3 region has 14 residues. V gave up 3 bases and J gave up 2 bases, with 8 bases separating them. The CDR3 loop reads CASSYVVGNQPQHF. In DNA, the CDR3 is TGTGCCAGCAGTTATGTGGTGGGCAATCAGCCCCAGCATTTT.

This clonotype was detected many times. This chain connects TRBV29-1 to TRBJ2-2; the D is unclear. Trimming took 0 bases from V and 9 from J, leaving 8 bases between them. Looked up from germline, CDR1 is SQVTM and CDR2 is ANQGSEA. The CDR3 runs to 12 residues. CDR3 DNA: TGCAGCGTTGAAGATTCGGAACGGGAGCTGTTTTTT. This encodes CSVEDSERELFF.

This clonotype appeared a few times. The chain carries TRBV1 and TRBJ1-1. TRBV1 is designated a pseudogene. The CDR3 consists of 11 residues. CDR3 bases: TGCACCAGCAGCCAGGGATATGAAGCTTTCTTT. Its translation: CTSSQGYEAFF.

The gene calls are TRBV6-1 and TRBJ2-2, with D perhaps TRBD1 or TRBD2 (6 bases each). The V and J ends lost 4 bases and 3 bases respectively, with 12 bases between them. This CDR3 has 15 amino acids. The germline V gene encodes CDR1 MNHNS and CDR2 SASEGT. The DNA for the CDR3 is TGTGCCAGCAGTGGATGGGGGGCAGACACCGGGGAGCTGTTTTTT. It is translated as CASSGWGADTGELFF.

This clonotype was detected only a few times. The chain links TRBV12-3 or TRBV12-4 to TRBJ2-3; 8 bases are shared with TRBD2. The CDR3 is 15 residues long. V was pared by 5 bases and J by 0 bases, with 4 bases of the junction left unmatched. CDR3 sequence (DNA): TGTGCCAGCAGTGCTAGCGGGTATAGCACAGATACGCAGTATTTT. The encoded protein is CASSASGYSTDTQYF.

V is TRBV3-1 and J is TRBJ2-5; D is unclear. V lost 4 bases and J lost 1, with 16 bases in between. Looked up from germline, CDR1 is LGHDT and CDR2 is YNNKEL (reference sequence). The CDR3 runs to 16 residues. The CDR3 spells CASSPTLSRPQETQYF. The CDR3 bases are TGTGCCAGCAGCCCAACCCTGTCCAGGCCCCAAGAGACCCAGTACTTC.

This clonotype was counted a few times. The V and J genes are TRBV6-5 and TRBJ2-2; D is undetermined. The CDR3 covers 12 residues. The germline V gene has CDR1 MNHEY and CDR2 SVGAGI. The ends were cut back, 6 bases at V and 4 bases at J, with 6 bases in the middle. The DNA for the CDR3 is TGTGCCAGCAGCATGGGCACCGGGGAGCTGTTTTTT. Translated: CASSMGTGELFF.

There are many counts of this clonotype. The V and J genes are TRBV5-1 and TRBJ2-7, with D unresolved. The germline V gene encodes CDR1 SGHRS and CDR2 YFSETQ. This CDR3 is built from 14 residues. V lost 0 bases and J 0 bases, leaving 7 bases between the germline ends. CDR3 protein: CASSLEDGSYEQYF. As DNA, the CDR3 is TGCGCCAGCAGCTTGGAGGATGGCTCCTACGAGCAGTACTTC.